This T cell receptor (beta chain) comes out of a study of PD-1 blockade in classical Hodgkin lymphoma. Overall study findings and caveats: Newly diagnosed patients and complete responders had comparable diversity at baseline. CD8+ TCR diversity did not rise significantly by C4D1, unlike CD4+. With respect to the repertoire differences, their causes, possibly disease activity or prior therapy, remain undefined.

Profiled with immunoSEQ multiplex PCR; TCRdb holds only in-frame clones, not every one. The sample includes approximately 50,000 clones, 73% of them seen just once. Germline-derived CDR1 and CDR2 are LNHDA and SQIVND (reference sequence). V dropped 8 bases and J dropped 2; count of bases not matched to a gene: 9. This CDR3 has 14 residues. As regards this clone: Antigen: not known.

Every single patient, without exception, relapsed after autologous stem cell transplantation, and brentuximab vedotin exposure varied. The chain combines TRBV19 with TRBJ2-7, with 7 nucleotides matching TRBD1. This sequence originates from a human donor with classical Hodgkin lymphoma. This specimen was peripheral blood mononuclear cells (PBMCs), taken before the second cycle of nivolumab. The chain's CDR3 is CASQGVGDPYEQYF. CDR3 DNA: TGTGCCAGTCAGGGGGTGGGGGACCCCTACGAGCAGTACTTC.